The clone carrying this TCR beta chain came up many times. The antigen remains unidentified. CDR3 regions were amplified by Arm-PCR using iRepertoire HTBI primers to build TCR beta libraries. TCRdb used MiXCR to reprocess the multiplex PCR reads, holding one entry per CDR3 protein. Of some 460,000 distinct CDR3 sequences in the sample, roughly 17% are singletons; the top ten hold approximately 12%. Time point specified: newly diagnosed GD, antithyroid drugs for less than 3 months. PBMC RNA was the source of the TCR library. The patient group derived from an endocrinology department in Xi'an, China. The data originate from a study of regulatory T cells in long-lasting Graves disease. Notes on the study in general: In persistent patients, shared public clonotypes (more than 2,500) outnumbered those in new patients (approximately 940).

Trimming shortened V by 0 bases and J by 3 bases, and 11 bases separated the two germline ends. Germline V gives CDR1 LGHDT, CDR2 YNNKEL (reference sequence). The CDR3 is 16 amino acids. This sample was also put to use in a study of T cells in Graves' hyperthyroidism and ophthalmopathy. From that paper: Newly diagnosed patients aged 18 to 65 had hyperthyroidism of under 2 months' duration. Ophthalmopathy cases were set apart from stable hyperthyroidism by a 13 V-J model.

The starting material was peripheral blood mononuclear cells (PBMCs), obtained at new diagnosis, from a patient treated with antithyroid drugs. The chain employs TRBV3-1 and TRBJ2-2, with D possibly being TRBD1 (6 bases). The TCR originated in a man aged 35 to 55 with Graves disease. In DNA form, the CDR3 reads TGTGCCAGCAGCCAAGATTCCAGGGGTGACACCGGGGAGCTGTTTTTT. Translated: CASSQDSRGDTGELFF.